The clone carrying this T cell receptor (beta chain) came up many times. Its antigen is undetermined. The source of the sample is a study of beta chain features in type 1 diabetes. Findings of the study overall: People with Type 1 diabetes carried modestly yet significantly shorter TCRB CDR3s in all four CD4+ subsets.

As every portion of the isolated RNA was reverse transcribed, the sequencing read expressed TCRB transcripts. Naive, central memory and regulatory T cell samples came to a mean of approximately 3.57 million reads. Sequencing was performed with immunoSEQ multiplex PCR; in TCRdb, only in-frame clones are kept and a portion is missing. Of hundreds of thousands of clones listed, roughly 12% are singletons. The clonotype comes from a man aged 18 to 35 in good health. The sequenced material came from naive CD4+ T cells from blood.

The CDR3 here is CSVELTSGRSDTQYF. CDR3 coding DNA: TGCAGCGTTGAATTAACTAGCGGGAGATCAGATACGCAGTATTTT. The chain combines TRBV29-1 with TRBJ2-3, with 11 bases matching TRBD2. V was clipped by 2 bases and J by 4 bases; unmatched bases: 5. This CDR3 comprises 15 residues. Germline CDR1 is SQVTM and CDR2 is ANQGSEA.